This record looks at one T cell receptor beta chain sequence and its context. One junction end does not reproduce the germline sequence, and a read error may be involved. This sample was taken from a study of blood T cell repertoires in COVID-19. Whole-study context: The United States, Italy and Spain were the sources of the acute and convalescent COVID-19 samples. T cells, B-cell-depleted T cells, or PBMCs supplied cDNA or gDNA.

Study processing details: Amplified reference gene primers provided the basis for estimating nucleated cell counts. Sequencing was performed with immunoSEQ multiplex PCR; in TCRdb, only in-frame clones are kept and a portion is missing. V, J and clone size reflect that table, while D and trimming were determined from the DNA. The table shows 55,000 to 80,000 clones, with roughly 93% occurring only once. Germline V CDR1 and CDR2: SSHAT, FNYEAQ (reference sequence). CDR3 length equals 15 residues. Specimen: peripheral blood. This TCR was sampled from a human donor in a cohort sampled during active COVID-19. The chain recombines TRBV7-7 with TRBJ2-1; 10 bases match TRBD2. In DNA, the CDR3 is TGTGCTAGCAGCTTAGCGAGCGGGAGGGGGAATGAGCAGTTCTTC. Its translation: CASSLASGRGNEQFF.